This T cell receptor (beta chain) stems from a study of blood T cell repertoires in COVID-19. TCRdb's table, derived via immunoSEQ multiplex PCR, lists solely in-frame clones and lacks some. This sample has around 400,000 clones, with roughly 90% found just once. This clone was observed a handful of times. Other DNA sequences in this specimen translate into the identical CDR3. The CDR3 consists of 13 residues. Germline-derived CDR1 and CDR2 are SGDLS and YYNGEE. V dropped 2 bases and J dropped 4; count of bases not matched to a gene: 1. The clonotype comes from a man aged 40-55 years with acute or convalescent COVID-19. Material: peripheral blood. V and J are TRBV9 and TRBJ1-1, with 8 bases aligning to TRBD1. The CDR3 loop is CASSVTGGTEAFF. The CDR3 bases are TGTGCCAGCAGCGTTACAGGGGGCACTGAAGCTTTCTTT.